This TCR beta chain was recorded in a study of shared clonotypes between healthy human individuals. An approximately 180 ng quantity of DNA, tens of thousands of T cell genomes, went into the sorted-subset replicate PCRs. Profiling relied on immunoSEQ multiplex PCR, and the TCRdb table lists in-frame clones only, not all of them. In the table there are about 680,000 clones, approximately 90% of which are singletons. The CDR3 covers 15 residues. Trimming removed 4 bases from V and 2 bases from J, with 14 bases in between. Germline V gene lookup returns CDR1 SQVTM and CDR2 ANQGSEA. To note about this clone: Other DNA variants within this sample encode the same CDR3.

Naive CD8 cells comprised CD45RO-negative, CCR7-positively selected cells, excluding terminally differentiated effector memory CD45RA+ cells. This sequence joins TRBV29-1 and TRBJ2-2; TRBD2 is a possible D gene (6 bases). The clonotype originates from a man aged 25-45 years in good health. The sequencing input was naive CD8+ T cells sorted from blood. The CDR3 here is CSVVRGTANTGELFF. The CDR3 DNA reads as TGCAGCGTTGTTCGCGGGACTGCAAACACCGGGGAGCTGTTTTTT.